The sequence of this TCR beta chain was determined in a study of PD-1 blockade in classical Hodgkin lymphoma. In the study overall: The nivolumab dose that patients received was 3 mg/kg, given intravenously every 2 weeks.

This clone was found once. This CDR3 contains 15 residues. The ends lost 0 bases at V and 3 bases at J; junction bases unmatched: 2. The germline V gene encodes CDR1 MNHNY and CDR2 SVGAGI (reference sequence). Relapse was seen in all patients after autologous stem cell transplantation, and brentuximab vedotin exposure was variable. TCRdb's table, derived via immunoSEQ multiplex PCR, lists solely in-frame clones and lacks some. The sample yields around 24,000 clones, approximately 67% seen once. This rearrangement joins TRBV6-6 to TRBJ2-1, with TRBD2 matching 7 bases. The starting material was peripheral blood mononuclear cells (PBMCs), obtained before the second cycle of nivolumab. The sequence was obtained from a human donor with classical Hodgkin lymphoma. The CDR3, as DNA: TGTGCCAGCAGTTACTCGGGGGGGGACTACAATGAGCAGTTCTTC. This gives the protein CASSYSGGDYNEQFF.